Each of the 31 T cell receptor beta chains below was sequenced from the same sample in a study of naive and memory T cell subsets. Findings and caveats of the study: Naive repertoires, especially CD8, held a few larger clonotypes, possibly memory cells re-expressing CD45RA.

Two oligonucleotides, mixed equimolar, formed the beta constant-region primer covering TRBC1 and TRBC2. The ligated cDNA underwent four PCR rounds using SP2 and nested alpha and beta constant-region primers. TCRdb called the UMI-ligation and nested PCR reads again in MiXCR, with one record for every CDR3 protein. The table shows about 160,000 distinct CDR3 sequences, with 20% to 25% occurring only once. What these receptors recognize is not known. Sequences were obtained from naive CD4+ T cells from blood. The receptors originated from a human donor in good health.

J is TRBJ1-1 and V is TRBV18, with 9 bases fitting TRBD1. The CDR3 covers 13 residues. Looked up from germline, CDR1 is KGHSH and CDR2 is LQKENI. V was clipped by 9 bases and J by 5 bases; unmatched bases: 7. CDR3 residues: CASLQGQGTEAFF. In nucleotides, the CDR3 is TGTGCCAGTTTGCAGGGACAGGGTACTGAAGCTTTCTTT.

This chain joins TRBV29-1 and TRBJ1-1; D possibly corresponds to TRBD1 (5 bases). The CDR3 is 12 amino acids. The V gene lost 4 bases and the J gene lost 0 bases, with 6 bases spanning the gap. CDR1 is SQVTM and CDR2 is ANQGSEA in the germline V gene. The DNA for the CDR3 is TGCAGCGTTGGACAGATGAACACTGAAGCTTTCTTT. Amino acid sequence: CSVGQMNTEAFF.

This clonotype has just a few counts. The chain uses TRBV27 and TRBJ2-7, with D perhaps TRBD1 (5 bases). CDR3 length: 15 amino acids. The germline V gene encodes CDR1 MNHEY and CDR2 SMNVEV (reference sequence). The V and J ends lost 0 bases and 3 bases respectively, with 12 bases between them. CDR3 in amino acids: CASSLSRTLVYEQYF. For the CDR3, the DNA is TGTGCCAGCAGTTTATCGCGGACACTCGTCTACGAGCAGTACTTC.

The chain couples TRBV6-5 to TRBJ2-7; D remains ambiguous. The CDR3 loop spans 11 amino acids. Germline CDR1 and CDR2: MNHEY and SVGAGI. V shed 2 bases and J shed 3 bases, with 2 bases lying between them. The CDR3 loop reads CASSYHYEQYF. As DNA, the CDR3 is TGTGCCAGCAGTTACCACTACGAGCAGTACTTC.

The chain uses TRBV20-1 and TRBJ2-7, with D possibly matching TRBD2 (6 bases). CDR1 is DFQATT, CDR2 SNEGSKA, per germline (reference sequence). Between the trimmed V and J ends, which lost 3 bases and 1 base, there was a span of 10 bases. CDR3 length: 13 amino acids. The CDR3 DNA reads as TGCAGTGCTAGTCGACTAGTTTCCTACGAGCAGTACTTC. This codes for CSASRLVSYEQYF.

The rearrangement links TRBV4-3 to TRBJ2-7; no reliable D call. In germline, CDR1 is LGHNA, CDR2 YSLEER. The CDR3 is made up of 14 amino acids. Trimming pared 0 bases from V and 1 base from J, leaving 7 bases between. The chain's CDR3 is CASSQDIVSYEQYF. The CDR3, as DNA: TGCGCCAGCAGCCAAGATATAGTATCCTACGAGCAGTACTTC.

The chain recombines TRBV3-1 with TRBJ2-3; D possibly uses TRBD1 or TRBD2 (5 bases each). Between the trimmed V and J ends, which lost 4 bases and 5 bases, there was a span of 10 bases. Germline CDR1 LGHDT, CDR2 YNNKEL (reference sequence). The length of the CDR3 is 13 residues. The CDR3 DNA is TGTGCCAGCAGCCGGGACCCGGAAGATACGCAGTATTTT. Protein: CASSRDPEDTQYF.

This clonotype was counted only a few times. The rearrangement uses TRBV28 and TRBJ2-7, with D perhaps being TRBD1 or TRBD2 (6 bases each). The V end was cut by 5 bases, the J end by 5 bases, with 19 bases between. Per the germline V gene, CDR1 is MDHEN and CDR2 is SYDVKM. The CDR3 runs to 15 residues. CDR3 protein: CASSIGGGPPNEQYF. CDR3 nucleotide sequence: TGTGCCAGCAGTATCGGAGGGGGGCCTCCTAACGAGCAGTACTTC.

The chain is built from TRBV7-2 and TRBJ2-1; D not resolved. Trimming stripped 0 bases from V and 4 bases from J, with 7 bases between. CDR1 SGHTA and CDR2 FQGNSA come from the germline V gene. This CDR3 has 14 residues. CDR3 nucleotides: TGTGCCAGCAGCTTAGCGCTAGATTACAATGAGCAGTTCTTC. It codes for CASSLALDYNEQFF.

This rearrangement joins TRBV20-1 to TRBJ1-2, with D maybe TRBD1 (6 bases). This CDR3 contains 14 residues. V was pared by 0 bases and J by 4 bases, with 12 bases between. The germline V gene has CDR1 DFQATT and CDR2 SNEGSKA (reference sequence). CDR3 DNA: TGCAGTGCTAGAGATCCTACAGGGATCTATGGCTACACCTTC. This gives the protein CSARDPTGIYGYTF.

This clonotype showed up just a few times. This rearrangement joins TRBV20-1 to TRBJ2-1; D is unresolved. CDR1 DFQATT and CDR2 SNEGSKA come from the germline V gene (reference sequence). Trimming stripped 6 bases from V and 0 bases from J, with 15 bases between. The CDR3 is made up of 15 amino acids. The CDR3 loop is CSATARSGSYNEQFF. The CDR3 nucleotides are TGCAGTGCAACCGCCCGTTCTGGCTCCTACAATGAGCAGTTCTTC.

The chain carries TRBV6-5 and TRBJ2-7; D remains ambiguous. Trimming cost V 6 bases and J 6 bases, with 12 bases left between them. The CDR3 runs 12 residues. CDR1 MNHEY and CDR2 SVGAGI come from the germline V gene. The DNA for the CDR3 is TGTGCCAGCAGACACCCGGTGGGCGAGCAGTACTTC. This codes for CASRHPVGEQYF.

The V and J genes are TRBV7-9 and TRBJ1-5; D gene uncertain. Looked up from germline, CDR1 is SEHNR and CDR2 is FQNEAQ (reference sequence). Deletions cut 0 bases from V and 6 bases from J, with 6 bases between. CDR3 length: 13 amino acids. For the CDR3, the DNA is TGTGCCAGCAGCTTAGCGGTTGGTCAGCCCCAGCATTTT. Translating it yields CASSLAVGQPQHF.

In this sample, this clonotype turned up a few times. The gene calls are TRBV20-1 and TRBJ1-5; unclear D gene. The CDR3 extends over 14 amino acids. Germline CDR1 and CDR2: DFQATT and SNEGSKA (reference sequence). V was pared by 5 bases and J by 2 bases, with 13 bases between. CDR3 residues: CSAGFGVGNQPQHF. The DNA for the CDR3 is TGCAGTGCTGGCTTTGGAGTAGGCAATCAGCCCCAGCATTTT.

The chain has TRBV24-1 and TRBJ2-1; a possible D gene is TRBD1 (7 bases). V was cut by 4 bases and J by 4 bases, with 13 bases left in between. The germline CDR1 and CDR2 sequences are KGHDR and SFDVKD. CDR3 size: 15 residues. CDR3 region: CATSDAGTVYNEQFF. CDR3 bases: TGTGCCACCAGTGACGCGGGGACAGTTTACAATGAGCAGTTCTTC.

The chain joins TRBV20-1 to TRBJ2-7; 12 nucleotides agree with TRBD2. Germline V gene data show CDR1 as DFQATT and CDR2 as SNEGSKA (reference sequence). V lost 5 bases and J lost 2; bases outside the gene matches: 7. The CDR3 sequence is 15 residues long. CDR3 in DNA: TGCAGTGCTGGCGGACTAGCGGGAAGACCCTACGAGCAGTACTTC. Translation gives CSAGGLAGRPYEQYF.

The V gene is TRBV28, the J gene TRBJ2-1; 7 positions match TRBD2. Per the germline V gene, CDR1 is MDHEN and CDR2 is SYDVKM. With 4 bases clipped from V and 0 bases from J, the junction kept 3 bases outside the gene matches. The CDR3 has 15 amino acids. The CDR3 nucleotides are TGTGCCAGCAGTTGGGACTATCGCTCCTACAATGAGCAGTTCTTC. This encodes CASSWDYRSYNEQFF. Drawing the rest from reference TRBV28 and TRBJ2-1, the complete variable domain is DVKVTQSSRYLVKRTGEKVFLECVQDMDHENMFWYRQDPGLGLRLIYFSYDVKMKEKGDIPEGYSVSREKKERFSLILESASTNQTSMYLCASSWDYRSYNEQFFGPGTRLTVL.

V usage is TRBV25-1 and J usage is TRBJ2-5; a weak D match, TRBD1 (5 bases). This CDR3 spans 15 amino acids. V was trimmed by 1 base and J by 4 bases, leaving 13 bases between them. Per the germline V gene, CDR1 is MGHDK and CDR2 is SYGVNS. CDR3: CASSESWRQRETQYF. CDR3 nucleotides: TGTGCCAGCAGTGAATCGTGGCGACAGAGAGAGACCCAGTACTTC.

The chain couples TRBV6-5 to TRBJ2-3; D is tentatively TRBD1 or TRBD2 (5 bases each). Trimming took 5 bases from V and 0 from J, leaving 18 bases between them. Germline values: CDR1 MNHEY, CDR2 SVGAGI. CDR3 size: 17 residues. The CDR3 spells CASSARDAGASTDTQYF. The DNA for the CDR3 is TGTGCCAGCAGTGCCCGGGACGCCGGCGCTAGCACAGATACGCAGTATTTT.

In this sample, this clonotype turned up a few times. The chain carries TRBV6-5 and TRBJ2-7; D perhaps matches TRBD2 (6 bases). This CDR3 comprises 13 residues. Trimming stripped 9 bases from V and 6 bases from J, with 18 bases between. Germline CDR1 reads MNHEY; CDR2 reads SVGAGI. The CDR3 sequence is CASRGFRRGEQYF. The CDR3 nucleotides are TGTGCCAGTCGGGGGTTTCGCCGAGGCGAGCAGTACTTC.

This clonotype was found a few times. The chain has TRBV3-1 and TRBJ2-1, with 9 bases identical to TRBD2. V shed 0 bases, J shed 8 bases, and the junction held 8 bases outside the gene matches. Germline lookup yields CDR1 LGHDT and CDR2 YNNKEL (reference sequence). CDR3 length: 16 residues. Written as DNA, the CDR3 is TGTGCCAGCAGCCAAGATCGTGCGGGAGGGGGCGATGAGCAGTTCTTC. Its translation: CASSQDRAGGGDEQFF.

This clonotype showed up just once. This CDR3 is CASSSTGGFGEQYF. The CDR3 region has the DNA TGTGCCAGCAGCTCGACAGGGGGCTTCGGAGAGCAGTACTTC. The chain carries TRBV7-9 and TRBJ2-7, with 10 bases fitting TRBD1. Trimming cost V 4 bases and J 7 bases; bases outside gene matches: 7. CDR3 size: 14 residues. CDR1 is SEHNR and CDR2 is FQNEAQ in the germline V gene (reference sequence).

Only a few counts were recorded for this clonotype. This chain joins TRBV18 and TRBJ1-1, with D perhaps TRBD1 (5 bases). This CDR3 has 15 residues. The V gene lost 2 bases and the J gene lost 4 bases, with 14 bases spanning the gap. Germline CDR1 reads KGHSH; CDR2 reads LQKENI. In DNA, the CDR3 is TGTGCCAGCTCACCAGTGGGGGAATGGAGCACTGAAGCTTTCTTT. The encoded protein is CASSPVGEWSTEAFF.

J is TRBJ1-5 and V is TRBV6-5; TRBD1 agrees at 10 bases. Germline CDR1 is MNHEY and CDR2 is SVGAGI. This CDR3 region has 15 residues. The J segment lost 6 bases and the V segment lost 6 bases, leaving 8 bases of the junction unmatched. CDR3 bases: TGTGCCAGCAGAAGAAGACAGGGGGCTGCTCAGCCCCAGCATTTT. It yields the protein CASRRRQGAAQPQHF.

This chain links TRBV20-1 with TRBJ2-3; 8 bases map to TRBD2. Germline loops: CDR1 DFQATT, CDR2 SNEGSKA (reference sequence). Germline trimming cut 5 bases from V and 6 bases from J; bases unmatched to any gene: 10. The length of the CDR3 is 14 residues. CDR3 sequence: CSAGTSGLQDTQYF. The CDR3 DNA reads as TGCAGTGCTGGAACTAGCGGACTTCAGGATACGCAGTATTTT.

This clonotype was picked up a small number of times. The chain links TRBV6-6 to TRBJ2-5, with TRBD2 matching over 10 bases. The length of the CDR3 is 15 residues. Losses at the gene ends were 8 bases for V and 5 bases for J; bases not matched to a gene: 11. Germline V gene lookup returns CDR1 MNHNY and CDR2 SVGAGI (reference sequence). The CDR3 DNA reads TGTGCCAGCCGTGATAGCGGGAGGTCTGGCGAGACCCAGTACTTC. It encodes CASRDSGRSGETQYF.

V gene TRBV20-1 combines with J gene TRBJ2-1; TRBD2 agrees at 13 bases. CDR3 length: 15 amino acids. Germline V CDR1 and CDR2: DFQATT, SNEGSKA (reference sequence). V lost 6 bases to trimming and J lost 9 bases; unmatched junction nucleotides: 11. The CDR3 DNA follows: TGCAGTGCCTCTACTAGCGGGAGGGAGAGGACTGAGCAGTTCTTC. It yields the protein CSASTSGRERTEQFF.

This clonotype was picked up many times. V usage is TRBV6-6 and J usage is TRBJ2-7; D gene uncertain. The CDR3 totals 12 residues. CDR1 is MNHNY, CDR2 SVGAGI, per germline (reference sequence). V was pared by 4 bases and J by 4 bases, with 8 bases between. CDR3 loop: CASSSVLYEQYF. The CDR3, as DNA: TGTGCCAGCAGTTCGGTCTTGTACGAGCAGTACTTC.

This clonotype showed up just a few times. V is TRBV12-3 or TRBV12-4 and J is TRBJ2-4, with no clear D. CDR3 size: 13 residues. The ends were cut back, 9 bases at V and 3 bases at J, with 12 bases in the middle. The CDR3 DNA sequence: TGTGCCAGTCACCCCTCGGGCAAAAACATTCAGTACTTC. This translates into CASHPSGKNIQYF.

The table lists this clonotype with many counts. V and J are TRBV14 and TRBJ2-1; a possible D gene is TRBD1 (5 bases). CDR3 length equals 16 residues. Germline CDR1 reads SGHDN; CDR2 reads FVKESK. Trimming took 1 base from V and 7 from J, leaving 17 bases between them. The DNA of the CDR3 is TGTGCCAGCAGCCAAGTTCAGGGCGCCAGGCTAAATGAGCAGTTCTTC. This translates into CASSQVQGARLNEQFF.

The chain couples TRBV7-8 to TRBJ2-4, with 7 bases identical to TRBD2. Per the germline V gene, CDR1 is SGHVS and CDR2 is FQNEAQ. V lost 7 bases and J lost 2; bases outside the gene matches: 17. The length of the CDR3 is 18 residues. The CDR3, as DNA: TGTGCCAGCACCCAACGTCCGTACAGCGGGATGTCCAAAAACATTCAGTACTTC. Its protein product is CASTQRPYSGMSKNIQYF.